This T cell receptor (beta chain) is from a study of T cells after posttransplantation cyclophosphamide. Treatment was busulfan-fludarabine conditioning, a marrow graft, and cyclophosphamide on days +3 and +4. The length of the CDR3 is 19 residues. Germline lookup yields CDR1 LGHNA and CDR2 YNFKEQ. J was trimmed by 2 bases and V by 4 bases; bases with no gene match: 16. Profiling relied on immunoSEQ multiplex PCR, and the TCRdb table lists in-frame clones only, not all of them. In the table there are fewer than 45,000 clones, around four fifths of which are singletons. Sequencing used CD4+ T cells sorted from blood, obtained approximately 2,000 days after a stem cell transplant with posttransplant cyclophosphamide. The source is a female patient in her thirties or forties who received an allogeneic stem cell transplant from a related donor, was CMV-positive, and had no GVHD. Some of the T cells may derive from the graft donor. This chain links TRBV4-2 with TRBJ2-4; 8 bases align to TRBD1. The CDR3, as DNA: TGTGCCAGCAGCCCAGATCTCGCCGGGACAGGTGGGACCAAAAACATTCAGTACTTC. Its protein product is CASSPDLAGTGGTKNIQYF.